This TCR beta chain was obtained from a study of CD8+ T cells in alopecia areata. Points from the study as a whole: Tissue-resident alphabeta T cells belonging to normal skin likewise get sequenced within scalp specimens.

Patients with alopecia areata provided lesional scalp punch biopsies as well as peripheral blood. Using a FACSAria, the CD4+ and CD8+ T cells were sorted from the PBMCs. Following RNA extraction, reverse transcription yielded cDNA that acted as the sequencing template. The table came from immunoSEQ multiplex PCR; TCRdb's copy has only in-frame clones and leaves some out. Of about 110,000 clones in the sample, under 60% were seen once. Turning to this clone: Antigen: not known.

The CDR3 is 12 amino acids. CDR1 is MNHNS and CDR2 is SASEGT in the germline V gene. Trimming left V 0 bases short and J 12 bases short, with 11 bases between. Sequencing input: NKG2D-low CD8+ T cells sorted from blood. This clonotype was obtained from a human donor with alopecia areata. The gene calls are TRBV6-1 and TRBJ2-5, with TRBD1 as a possible D gene (5 bases). The CDR3 region is CASSEATAAEYF. The CDR3 bases are TGTGCCAGCAGTGAAGCGACAGCCGCTGAGTACTTC.